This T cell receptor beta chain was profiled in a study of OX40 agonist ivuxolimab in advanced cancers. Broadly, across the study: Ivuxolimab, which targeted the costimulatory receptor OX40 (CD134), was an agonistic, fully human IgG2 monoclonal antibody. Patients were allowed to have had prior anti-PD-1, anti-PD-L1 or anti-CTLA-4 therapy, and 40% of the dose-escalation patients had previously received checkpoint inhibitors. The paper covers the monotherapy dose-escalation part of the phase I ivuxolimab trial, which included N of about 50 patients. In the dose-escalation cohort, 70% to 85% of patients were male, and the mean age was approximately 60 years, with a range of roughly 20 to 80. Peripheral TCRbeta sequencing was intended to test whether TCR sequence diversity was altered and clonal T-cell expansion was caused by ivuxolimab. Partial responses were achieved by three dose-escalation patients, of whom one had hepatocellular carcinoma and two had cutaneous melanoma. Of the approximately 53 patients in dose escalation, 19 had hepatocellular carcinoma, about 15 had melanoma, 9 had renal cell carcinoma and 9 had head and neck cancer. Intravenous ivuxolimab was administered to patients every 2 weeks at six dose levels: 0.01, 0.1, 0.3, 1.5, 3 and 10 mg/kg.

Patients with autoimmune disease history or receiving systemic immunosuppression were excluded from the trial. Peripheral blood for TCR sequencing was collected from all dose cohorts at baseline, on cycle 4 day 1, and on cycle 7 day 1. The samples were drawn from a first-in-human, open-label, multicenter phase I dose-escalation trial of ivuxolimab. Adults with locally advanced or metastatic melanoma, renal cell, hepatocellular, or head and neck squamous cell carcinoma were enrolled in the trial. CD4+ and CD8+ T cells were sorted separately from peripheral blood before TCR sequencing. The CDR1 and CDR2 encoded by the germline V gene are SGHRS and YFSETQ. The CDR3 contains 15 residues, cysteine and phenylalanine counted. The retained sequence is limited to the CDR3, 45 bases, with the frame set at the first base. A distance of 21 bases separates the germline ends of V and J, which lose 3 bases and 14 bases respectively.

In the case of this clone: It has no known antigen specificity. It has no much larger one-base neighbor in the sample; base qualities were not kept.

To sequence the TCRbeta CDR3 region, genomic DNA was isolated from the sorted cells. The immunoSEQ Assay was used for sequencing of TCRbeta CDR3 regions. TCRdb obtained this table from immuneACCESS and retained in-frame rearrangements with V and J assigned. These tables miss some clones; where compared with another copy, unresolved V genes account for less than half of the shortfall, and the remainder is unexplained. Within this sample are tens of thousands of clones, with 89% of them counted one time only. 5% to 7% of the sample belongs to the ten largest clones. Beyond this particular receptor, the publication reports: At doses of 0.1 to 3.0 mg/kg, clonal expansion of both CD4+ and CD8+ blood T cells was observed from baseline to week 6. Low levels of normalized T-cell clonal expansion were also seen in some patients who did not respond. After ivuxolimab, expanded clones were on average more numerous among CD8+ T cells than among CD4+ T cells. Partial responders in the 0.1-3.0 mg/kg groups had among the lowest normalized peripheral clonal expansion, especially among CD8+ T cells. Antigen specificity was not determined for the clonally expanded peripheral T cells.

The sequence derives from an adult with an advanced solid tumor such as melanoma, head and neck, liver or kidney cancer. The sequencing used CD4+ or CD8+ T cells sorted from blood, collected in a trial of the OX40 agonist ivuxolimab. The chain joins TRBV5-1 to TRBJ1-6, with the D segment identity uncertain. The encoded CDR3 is CASSSGDFGGESLHF. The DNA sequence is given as TGCGCCAGCAGCTCGGGAGACTTTGGAGGCGAATCCCTCCACTTT.